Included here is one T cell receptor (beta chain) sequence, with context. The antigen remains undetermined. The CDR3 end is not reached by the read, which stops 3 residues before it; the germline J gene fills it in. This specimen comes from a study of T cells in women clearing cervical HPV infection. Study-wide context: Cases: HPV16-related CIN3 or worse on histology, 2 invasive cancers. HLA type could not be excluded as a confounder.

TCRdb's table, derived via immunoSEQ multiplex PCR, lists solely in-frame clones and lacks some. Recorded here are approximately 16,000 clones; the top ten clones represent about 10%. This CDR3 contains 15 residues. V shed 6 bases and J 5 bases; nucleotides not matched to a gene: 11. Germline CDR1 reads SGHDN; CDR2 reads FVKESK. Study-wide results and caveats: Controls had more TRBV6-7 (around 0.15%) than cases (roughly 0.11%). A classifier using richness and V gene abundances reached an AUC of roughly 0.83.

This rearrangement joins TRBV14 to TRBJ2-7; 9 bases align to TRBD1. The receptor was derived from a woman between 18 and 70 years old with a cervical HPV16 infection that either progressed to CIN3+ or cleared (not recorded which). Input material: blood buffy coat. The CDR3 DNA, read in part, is TGTGCCAGCAGTTTCCGGGACAGGGTACTTAACGAG. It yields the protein CASSFRDRVLNE. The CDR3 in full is CASSFRDRVLNEQYF.